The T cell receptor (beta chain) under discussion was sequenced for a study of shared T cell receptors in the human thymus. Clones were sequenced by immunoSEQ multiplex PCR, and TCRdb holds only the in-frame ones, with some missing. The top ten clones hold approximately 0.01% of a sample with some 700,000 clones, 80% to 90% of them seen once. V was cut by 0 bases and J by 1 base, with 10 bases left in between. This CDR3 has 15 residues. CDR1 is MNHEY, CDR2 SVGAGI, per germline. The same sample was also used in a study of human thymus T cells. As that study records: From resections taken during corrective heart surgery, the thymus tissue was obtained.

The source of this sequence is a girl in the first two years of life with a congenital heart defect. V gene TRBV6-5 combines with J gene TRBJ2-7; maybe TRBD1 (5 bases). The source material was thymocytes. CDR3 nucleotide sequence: TGTGCCAGCAGTTACTCTATGACAGATTCCTACGAGCAGTACTTC. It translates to CASSYSMTDSYEQYF.